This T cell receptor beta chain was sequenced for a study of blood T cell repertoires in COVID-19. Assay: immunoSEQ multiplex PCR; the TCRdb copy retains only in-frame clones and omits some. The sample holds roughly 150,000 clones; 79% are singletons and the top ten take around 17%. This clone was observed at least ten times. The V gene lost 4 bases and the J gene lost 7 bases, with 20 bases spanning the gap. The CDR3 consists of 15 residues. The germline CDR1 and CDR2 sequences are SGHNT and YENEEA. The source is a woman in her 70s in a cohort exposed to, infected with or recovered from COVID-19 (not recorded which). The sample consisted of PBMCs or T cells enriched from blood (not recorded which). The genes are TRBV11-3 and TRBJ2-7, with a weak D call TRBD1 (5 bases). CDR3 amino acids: CASSSPLPGLGEQYF. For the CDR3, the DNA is TGTGCCAGCAGCTCGCCACTCCCAGGGTTGGGAGAGCAGTACTTC.